In its sample, the clone carrying this T cell receptor (beta chain) was seen many times. None of the patients had undergone any treatment ahead of thyroid surgery. The data are from a study of metastatic and nonmetastatic thyroid tumors. MiXCR was used by TCRdb to re-call the PCR reads. The sample shows 30,000 to 35,000 clones, about a fifth of them seen only once. The germline V gene has CDR1 DFQATT and CDR2 SNEGSKA (reference sequence). V dropped 3 bases and J dropped 6; count of bases not matched to a gene: 14. This CDR3 comprises 16 residues. The J gene is TRBJ2-5, the V gene TRBV20-1; TRBD2 aligns across 9 bases. The sequence was collected from a male donor with papillary thyroid cancer or a benign thyroid nodule (not recorded which). Some clones in this sample may be carry-over from other donors' samples. Sample: tumor tissue. The CDR3 DNA sequence: TGCAGTGCTAGCCCCGTCGGCCTAGCGGGAACTAAGACCCAGTACTTC. As protein: CSASPVGLAGTKTQYF.